This TCR beta chain was sequenced for a study of T cell responses to AZD1222 COVID-19 vaccine. TCRdb keeps only in-frame clones here, not all; method: immunoSEQ multiplex PCR. The table shows approximately 130,000 clones, with roughly 86% occurring only once. Trimming shortened V by 1 base and J by 1 base, and 13 bases separated the two germline ends. Germline lookup yields CDR1 LGHDT and CDR2 YNNKEL (reference sequence). The CDR3 has 16 amino acids. The starting material was peripheral blood, obtained 28 days after the second AZD1222 dose. This TCR derives from an adult who received the AZD1222 COVID-19 vaccine. This chain links TRBV3-1 (or the pseudogene TRBV3-2) with TRBJ1-1; D is ambiguous. The CDR3: CASSQGPRVTNTEAFF. CDR3 DNA sequence: TGTGCCAGCAGCCAAGGGCCCAGAGTGACGAACACTGAAGCTTTCTTT.